Listed here are 19 T cell receptor beta chains from one sample, sequenced in a study of vaccination effects on CD4 cells after COVID-19. Expansion with viral peptide pools was applied to antigen-specific CD4+ T cells by the ViraFEST assay prior to sequencing. Upon completion of around ten days in culture, CD4+ T cells were isolated. The vaccine given was either BNT162b2 or mRNA-1273, in two doses. Clones were sequenced by immunoSEQ multiplex PCR, and TCRdb holds only the in-frame ones, with some missing. The sample shows under 50,000 clones, roughly four fifths of them seen only once. Antigens for these TCRs are unknown. The specimen comprised CD4+ T cells from PBMCs cultured with HCoV-NL63 spike peptides, sampled after COVID-19 vaccination. The source of these receptors is a human donor who received a COVID-19 vaccine. Some clones in this sample may be carry-over from other donors' samples.

This rearrangement joins TRBV12-5 to TRBJ1-1; 10 nucleotides match TRBD1. V lost 1 base and J lost 2; bases outside the gene matches: 1. The CDR3 sequence is 15 residues long. Germline values: CDR1 LGHNT, CDR2 FRNRAP. In nucleotides, the CDR3 is TGTGCTAGTGGTTTGGGACAGGGGGCTAACACTGAAGCTTTCTTT. Amino acids: CASGLGQGANTEAFF.

The chain is built from TRBV19 and TRBJ2-5; D call uncertain. Germline loops: CDR1 LNHDA, CDR2 SQIVND (reference sequence). This CDR3 is 12 amino acids long. V lost 4 bases to trimming and J lost 0 bases, with 3 bases between them. The CDR3 DNA sequence: TGTGCCAGTAGTAGGTACCAAGAGACCCAGTACTTC. This translates into CASSRYQETQYF.

The genes are TRBV6-2 or TRBV6-3 and TRBJ2-3; 9 bases agree with TRBD2. CDR3 length: 17 residues. CDR1 and CDR2 (germline): MNHEY, SVGEGT. J lost 2 bases, V lost 2 bases, and 8 bases had no gene match. The CDR3 loop is CASSYRSSGVVTDTQYF. The CDR3 nucleotides read TGTGCCAGCAGTTACCGGTCTAGCGGGGTCGTCACAGATACGCAGTATTTT.

This clone appeared a single time. The V call is TRBV12-3 or TRBV12-4, the J call TRBJ1-3; D perhaps matches TRBD1 (5 bases). The CDR3 is 13 residues long. The V end lost 5 bases, the J end lost 8 bases, and 13 bases lay between the germline ends. The CDR3 DNA is TGTGCCAGCAGTCGATCAGGGATAGACACCATATATTTT. Translated, it gives CASSRSGIDTIYF.

V gene TRBV7-3 combines with J gene TRBJ2-5, with D tentatively TRBD1 (6 bases). The CDR3 runs 14 residues. Germline loops: CDR1 SGHTA, CDR2 FQGTGA. The germline V and J ends were trimmed by 5 bases and 1 base, with 11 bases remaining between them. CDR3 protein: CASSPTGLQETQYF. Here the CDR3 DNA reads TGTGCCAGCAGCCCCACAGGGCTCCAAGAGACCCAGTACTTC.

The chain employs TRBV28 and TRBJ1-1; a possible D gene is TRBD1 (5 bases). The CDR3 has 17 amino acids. CDR1 is MDHEN, CDR2 SYDVKM, per germline. The V and J ends lost 5 bases and 0 bases respectively, with 19 bases between them. CDR3 coding DNA: TGTGCCAGCAGTCTACAGGTGGGGTCCCTTATGAACACTGAAGCTTTCTTT. Encoded protein: CASSLQVGSLMNTEAFF.

V usage is TRBV7-2 and J usage is TRBJ1-5; D ambiguous. The ends were cut back, 3 bases at V and 7 bases at J, with 13 bases in the middle. CDR1 is SGHTA and CDR2 is FQGNSA in the germline V gene. The CDR3 contains 14 residues. The CDR3 sequence is CASSFFGRHQPQHF. CDR3 sequence (DNA): TGTGCCAGCAGCTTTTTCGGTCGGCACCAGCCCCAGCATTTT. Using reference TRBV7-2 and TRBJ1-5 for the parts outside the CDR3, the full variable domain is GAGVSQSPSNKVTEKGKDVELRCDPISGHTALYWYRQSLGQGLEFLIYFQGNSAPDKSGLPSDRFSAERTGGSVSTLTIQRTQQEDSAVYLCASSFFGRHQPQHFGDGTRLSIL.

V usage is TRBV28 and J usage is TRBJ1-2; D remains ambiguous. The CDR3 is 12 residues long. Germline V gene data show CDR1 as MDHEN and CDR2 as SYDVKM. V was pared by 4 bases and J by 8 bases, with 11 bases between. The CDR3 DNA sequence: TGTGCCAGCAGTTATGGCGGATTGGGCTACACCTTC. Translating gives CASSYGGLGYTF.

The chain links TRBV4-1 to TRBJ2-2; tentatively, D is TRBD2 (5 bases). Trimming shortened V by 1 base and J by 7 bases, and 10 bases separated the two germline ends. Per the germline V gene, CDR1 is MGHRA and CDR2 is YSYEKL. The CDR3 has 14 residues. The CDR3 DNA reads TGCGCCAGCAGCCAAGTTCCGGGGAGCGGGGAGCTGTTTTTT. As protein: CASSQVPGSGELFF.

V gene TRBV28 combines with J gene TRBJ1-2; D is uncertain. Between the trimmed V and J ends, which lost 7 bases and 7 bases, there was a span of 13 bases. The CDR3 runs 12 residues. The germline V gene encodes CDR1 MDHEN and CDR2 SYDVKM. The CDR3 region is CASKDPPLGYTF. CDR3 nucleotides: TGTGCCAGCAAAGACCCCCCCCTTGGCTACACCTTC.

The rearrangement joins TRBV6-5 to TRBJ2-7; 10 bases match TRBD1. V dropped 7 bases and J dropped 1; count of bases not matched to a gene: 7. Germline V CDR1 and CDR2: MNHEY, SVGAGI. This CDR3 has 15 amino acids. The chain's CDR3 is CASTRGTGASYEQYV. CDR3 sequence (DNA): TGTGCCAGCACCCGCGGGACAGGGGCATCCTACGAGCAGTACGTC.

The chain combines TRBV24-1 with TRBJ1-3; no reliable D call. Trimming shortened V by 5 bases and J by 0 bases, and 10 bases separated the two germline ends. The CDR3 totals 15 residues. Per germline, CDR1 KGHDR and CDR2 SFDVKD. CDR3 sequence reads: CATSAGRGSGNTIYF. CDR3 bases: TGTGCCACCAGTGCCGGGAGAGGCTCTGGAAACACCATATATTTT.

The chain joins TRBV5-7 to TRBJ2-7; weak D call: TRBD2 (5 bases). TRBV5-7 is assigned to the ORF class and has an uncertain function. This CDR3 has 14 residues. Trimming removed 0 bases at V and 3 bases at J, with 10 bases between. As DNA, the CDR3 is TGTGCCAGCAGCTTGGGTGGGAGACACTACGAGCAGTACGTC. Its protein is CASSLGGRHYEQYV.

V is TRBV2 and J is TRBJ2-7; 7 bases are a match to TRBD1. The ends lost 8 bases at V and 3 bases at J; junction bases unmatched: 4. The CDR3 length is 12 residues. Germline V gene lookup returns CDR1 SNHLY and CDR2 FYNNEI. The CDR3 bases are TGTGCCAGCCTGGACAGGAGCTACGAGCAGTACGTC. Residues: CASLDRSYEQYV.

The V call is TRBV29-1, the J call TRBJ2-2; 10 bases align to TRBD2. With 7 bases clipped from V and 4 bases from J, the junction kept 6 bases outside the gene matches. The CDR3 has 14 amino acids. In germline, CDR1 is SQVTM, CDR2 ANQGSEA. CDR3 DNA sequence: TGCAGCGGCGGGACTAGCGCCGGCACCGGGGAGCTGTTTTTT. This translates into CSGGTSAGTGELFF.

The V and J genes are TRBV4-1 and TRBJ2-5, with D unresolved. Germline lookup yields CDR1 MGHRA and CDR2 YSYEKL. The CDR3 sequence is 13 residues long. The V end lost 4 bases, the J end lost 8 bases, and 14 bases lay between the germline ends. CDR3 region: CASSPPDGSTQYF. CDR3 DNA sequence: TGCGCCAGCAGCCCCCCAGACGGCAGCACCCAGTACTTC.

The chain carries TRBV6-6 and TRBJ1-4; D unresolved. Germline V gene lookup returns CDR1 MNHNY and CDR2 SVGAGI (reference sequence). The germline V and J ends were trimmed by 8 bases and 5 bases, with 9 bases remaining between them. CDR3 length: 12 residues. The CDR3 DNA is TGTGCCAGCGCTATGGCGAATGAAAAACTGTTTTTT. As protein: CASAMANEKLFF.

A few counts support this clone. The chain combines TRBV5-1 with TRBJ2-1; 15 bases line up with TRBD2. The CDR3 consists of 19 residues. J gave up 0 bases and V 4 bases, and 8 bases lay outside the gene matches. Looked up from germline, CDR1 is SGHRS and CDR2 is YFSETQ. The CDR3 here is CASSNGLAGGERSYNEQFF. The CDR3, as DNA: TGCGCCAGCAGCAATGGACTAGCGGGGGGGGAACGCTCCTACAATGAGCAGTTCTTC. The full variable domain, with the rest looked up from reference TRBV5-1 and TRBJ2-1, is KAGVTQTPRYLIKTRGQQVTLSCSPISGHRSVSWYQQTPGQGLQFLFEYFSETQRNKGNFPGRFSGRQFSNSRSEMNVSTLELGDSALYLCASSNGLAGGERSYNEQFFGPGTRLTVL.

This clone was found once. The chain joins TRBV6-2 or TRBV6-3 to TRBJ1-2, with D uncertain. CDR1 MNHEY and CDR2 SVGEGT come from the germline V gene. This CDR3 is 12 amino acids long. Trimming removed 6 bases from V and 6 bases from J, with 11 bases in between. CDR3 bases: TGTGCCAGCAGCTCATCCCCCCATGGCTACACCTTC. It translates to CASSSSPHGYTF.